This is a list of T cell receptor beta chains from one sample in a study of blood T cell repertoires in COVID-19. The repertoire was sequenced with immunoSEQ multiplex PCR; TCRdb's copy has only in-frame clones and lacks some. The sample has about 53,000 clones; 70% to 85% are singletons. Sequences were obtained from peripheral blood. All receptors derive from a human donor in a cohort sampled during active COVID-19. Both conserved end residues are part of each CDR3. The order of the fields is J gene, D gene, clone size, V gene, CDR3 protein, CDR3 DNA. The D gene is left open where the match is weak. A clone size is listed for some rows: how often the clone was seen (once, few, many), or a class if it is expanded.

J gene: TRBJ2-2; D gene: TRBD1; clone size: NA; V gene: TRBV5-1; CDR3 protein: CASSTGVNTGELFF; CDR3 DNA: TGCGCCAGCTCCACAGGGGTTAACACCGGGGAGCTGTTTTTT
J gene: TRBJ1-3; D gene: TRBD1; clone size: NA; V gene: TRBV9; CDR3 protein: CASSVVGDRPGNTIYF; CDR3 DNA: TGTGCCAGCAGCGTAGTAGGGGACAGGCCCGGAAACACCATATATTTT
J gene: TRBJ1-5; D gene: NA; clone size: medium-sized; V gene: TRBV30; CDR3 protein: CAWSLDNGAQPQHF; CDR3 DNA: TGTGCCTGGAGTTTGGACAATGGGGCTCAGCCCCAGCATTTT
J gene: TRBJ1-1; D gene: NA; clone size: NA; V gene: TRBV6-5; CDR3 protein: CASSYVGRAFF; CDR3 DNA: TGTGCCAGCAGTTATGTCGGGAGAGCTTTCTTT
J gene: TRBJ1-1; D gene: NA; clone size: NA; V gene: TRBV7-2; CDR3 protein: CASSSRWGGTEAFF; CDR3 DNA: TGTGCCAGCAGCTCGAGATGGGGAGGGACTGAAGCTTTCTTT
J gene: TRBJ1-4; D gene: NA; clone size: few; V gene: TRBV5-1; CDR3 protein: CASSMSDYPNEKLFF; CDR3 DNA: TGCGCCAGCAGCATGTCAGACTACCCTAATGAAAAACTGTTTTTT
J gene: TRBJ2-7; D gene: NA; clone size: NA; V gene: TRBV5-5; CDR3 protein: CASSFGAGAYEQYF; CDR3 DNA: TGTGCCAGCAGCTTCGGGGCGGGGGCTTACGAGCAGTACTTC
J gene: TRBJ2-1; D gene: NA; clone size: NA; V gene: TRBV15; CDR3 protein: CATSRWGDNEQFF; CDR3 DNA: TGTGCCACCAGCAGGTGGGGGGACAATGAGCAGTTCTTC
J gene: TRBJ1-1; D gene: NA; clone size: NA; V gene: TRBV4-1; CDR3 protein: CASSQPTGTEAFF; CDR3 DNA: TGCGCCAGCAGCCAACCCACGGGAACTGAAGCTTTCTTT
J gene: TRBJ2-7; D gene: TRBD2; clone size: NA; V gene: TRBV5-1; CDR3 protein: CASSEGLAGAYEQYF; CDR3 DNA: TGCGCCAGCAGCGAGGGACTAGCGGGTGCATACGAGCAGTACTTC
J gene: TRBJ1-2; D gene: TRBD1; clone size: few; V gene: TRBV6-5; CDR3 protein: CASTPGQGGYGYTF; CDR3 DNA: TGTGCCAGCACCCCTGGACAGGGCGGCTATGGCTACACCTTC
J gene: TRBJ2-6; D gene: NA; clone size: NA; V gene: TRBV7-2; CDR3 protein: CASGGTGGANVLTF; CDR3 DNA: TGTGCCAGCGGTGGAACCGGGGGGGCCAACGTCCTGACTTTC
J gene: TRBJ1-3; D gene: NA; clone size: NA; V gene: TRBV28; CDR3 protein: CASSLEWAGWLHF; CDR3 DNA: TGTGCCAGCAGTTTAGAGTGGGCAGGGTGGCTGCATTTT
J gene: TRBJ1-2; D gene: TRBD1; clone size: NA; V gene: TRBV7-8; CDR3 protein: CASSLGGQDYGYTF; CDR3 DNA: TGTGCCAGCAGCTTAGGAGGACAGGACTATGGCTACACCTTC
J gene: TRBJ2-2; D gene: TRBD1; clone size: NA; V gene: TRBV29-1; CDR3 protein: CSALHLWTGNTGELFF; CDR3 DNA: TGCAGCGCCCTCCACCTGTGGACAGGGAACACCGGGGAGCTGTTTTTT
J gene: TRBJ2-5; D gene: NA; clone size: NA; V gene: TRBV11-2; CDR3 protein: CASGEVRGQTQYF; CDR3 DNA: TGTGCCAGCGGGGAGGTGAGGGGCCAGACCCAGTACTTC
J gene: TRBJ2-1; D gene: TRBD2; clone size: many; V gene: TRBV7-9; CDR3 protein: CASSSLAGPYNEQFF; CDR3 DNA: TGTGCCAGCAGCTCCCTAGCGGGACCCTACAATGAGCAGTTCTTC
J gene: TRBJ1-2; D gene: TRBD1; clone size: NA; V gene: TRBV6-1; CDR3 protein: CASSDRTGWYYGYTF; CDR3 DNA: TGTGCCAGCAGTGATAGGACAGGGTGGTACTATGGCTACACCTTC
J gene: TRBJ2-3; D gene: NA; clone size: NA; V gene: TRBV19; CDR3 protein: CASGGRRGTDTQYF; CDR3 DNA: TGTGCCAGTGGGGGGAGACGAGGGACAGATACGCAGTATTTT
J gene: TRBJ2-5; D gene: NA; clone size: NA; V gene: TRBV5-1; CDR3 protein: CASSLPGETQYF; CDR3 DNA: TGCGCCAGCAGCTTGCCCGGGGAGACCCAGTACTTC
J gene: TRBJ2-7; D gene: TRBD1; clone size: NA; V gene: TRBV7-8; CDR3 protein: CASSTQPGQGDKQYF; CDR3 DNA: TGTGCCAGCAGCACCCAGCCCGGGCAGGGGGACAAACAGTACTTC
J gene: TRBJ1-5; D gene: TRBD1; clone size: NA; V gene: TRBV15; CDR3 protein: CATSRDLWGQRGNQPQHF; CDR3 DNA: TGTGCCACCAGCAGAGATCTCTGGGGACAGAGGGGCAATCAGCCCCAGCATTTT
J gene: TRBJ2-4; D gene: TRBD1; clone size: NA; V gene: TRBV5-1; CDR3 protein: CASSLGQGAKNIQYF; CDR3 DNA: TGCGCCAGCAGCTTGGGACAGGGAGCCAAAAACATTCAGTACTTC
J gene: TRBJ2-5; D gene: NA; clone size: NA; V gene: TRBV20-1; CDR3 protein: CSASTDSSPQETQYF; CDR3 DNA: TGCAGTGCTAGTACGGACTCCTCACCCCAAGAGACCCAGTACTTC
J gene: TRBJ1-2; D gene: NA; clone size: NA; V gene: TRBV9; CDR3 protein: CASSPGDDRLNYGYTF; CDR3 DNA: TGTGCCAGCAGCCCGGGTGATGACAGGTTGAACTATGGCTACACCTTC
J gene: TRBJ1-2; D gene: NA; clone size: NA; V gene: TRBV2; CDR3 protein: CASSESSFVYGYTF; CDR3 DNA: TGTGCCAGCAGTGAAAGTAGCTTCGTCTATGGCTACACCTTC
J gene: TRBJ1-1; D gene: NA; clone size: NA; V gene: TRBV5-8; CDR3 protein: CASSLKGSTEAFF; CDR3 DNA: TGTGCCAGCAGCTTGAAAGGGAGCACTGAAGCTTTCTTT
J gene: TRBJ1-3; D gene: NA; clone size: NA; V gene: TRBV6-1; CDR3 protein: CASSDRASGNTIYF; CDR3 DNA: TGTGCCAGCAGTGACAGGGCCTCTGGAAACACCATATATTTT
J gene: TRBJ2-2; D gene: TRBD2; clone size: NA; V gene: TRBV2; CDR3 protein: CASQRGGLSGELFF; CDR3 DNA: TGTGCCAGCCAGCGGGGGGGCCTCTCCGGGGAGCTGTTTTTT
J gene: TRBJ2-6; D gene: TRBD1; clone size: once; V gene: TRBV9; CDR3 protein: CASSPGTGGGANVLTF; CDR3 DNA: TGTGCCAGCAGCCCCGGGACAGGAGGTGGGGCCAACGTCCTGACTTTC
J gene: TRBJ2-7; D gene: TRBD2; clone size: NA; V gene: TRBV4-1; CDR3 protein: CASSQGPGGIYEQYF; CDR3 DNA: TGCGCCAGCAGCCAAGGTCCGGGGGGGATCTACGAGCAGTACTTC
J gene: TRBJ1-2; D gene: TRBD1; clone size: NA; V gene: TRBV3-1/TRBV3-2; CDR3 protein: CASSPFSTGSGYTF; CDR3 DNA: TGTGCCAGCAGCCCATTTTCGACAGGGTCTGGCTACACCTTC
J gene: TRBJ2-7; D gene: NA; clone size: NA; V gene: TRBV18; CDR3 protein: CASSRVRDNEQYF; CDR3 DNA: TGTGCCAGCTCACGCGTAAGGGACAACGAGCAGTACTTC
J gene: TRBJ1-4; D gene: TRBD1; clone size: NA; V gene: TRBV19; CDR3 protein: CASSIDRGREKLFF; CDR3 DNA: TGTGCCAGTAGTATCGACAGGGGGCGTGAAAAACTGTTTTTT
J gene: TRBJ1-6; D gene: NA; clone size: NA; V gene: TRBV23-1; CDR3 protein: CASSPLPHSNSPLHF; CDR3 DNA: TGCGCCAGCAGTCCACTGCCCCATTCAAATTCACCCCTCCACTTT
J gene: TRBJ2-7; D gene: NA; clone size: NA; V gene: TRBV5-6; CDR3 protein: CASGRGVGEQYF; CDR3 DNA: TGTGCCAGTGGGCGGGGTGTGGGGGAGCAGTACTTC
J gene: TRBJ1-2; D gene: NA; clone size: NA; V gene: TRBV12-3/TRBV12-4; CDR3 protein: CASSSPGGYTF; CDR3 DNA: TGTGCCAGCAGTTCTCCCGGGGGCTACACCTTC
J gene: TRBJ1-1; D gene: NA; clone size: once; V gene: TRBV19; CDR3 protein: CASSNRLNTEAFF; CDR3 DNA: TGTGCCAGTTCAAACAGACTGAACACTGAAGCTTTCTTT
J gene: TRBJ2-7; D gene: TRBD1; clone size: NA; V gene: TRBV6-5; CDR3 protein: CASKRTGVGEQYF; CDR3 DNA: TGTGCCAGCAAGAGGACAGGGGTGGGCGAGCAGTACTTC
J gene: TRBJ2-5; D gene: TRBD1; clone size: NA; V gene: TRBV7-9; CDR3 protein: CASGTGVETQYF; CDR3 DNA: TGTGCCAGCGGGACAGGTGTAGAGACCCAGTACTTC